The 32 T cell receptor beta chains in this list originate from one sample, sequenced in a study of cytomegalovirus exposure and HLA in healthy donors. PCR primers comprised 60 Vbeta and 13 Jbeta primers. Only in-frame clones appear in the TCRdb table, and some are missing; sequencing was by immunoSEQ multiplex PCR. Of about 140,000 clones listed, more than 75% are singletons. The sample comprised PBMCs. Receptors were obtained from a man aged 45 to 65 in good health and CMV-seronegative.

V gene TRBV2 combines with J gene TRBJ2-7; 11 positions match TRBD2. The DNA end is a closer match to TRBJ2-1, so the J assignment may be wrong. CDR1 SNHLY and CDR2 FYNNEI come from the germline V gene. The CDR3 has 17 residues. The CDR3 nucleotides are TGTGCCAGCAGCCCCCTAATTACTAGCGGGAGAAGAGATGAGCAGTTCTTC. This codes for CASSPLITSGRRDEQFF.

The chain employs TRBV7-9 and TRBJ2-3, with a weak D call TRBD2 (5 bases). Trimming took 5 bases from V and 2 from J, leaving 14 bases between them. The CDR3 is 15 residues long. The germline V gene encodes CDR1 SEHNR and CDR2 FQNEAQ (reference sequence). The CDR3 loop is CASSPETIYTDTQYF. In DNA, the CDR3 is TGTGCCAGCAGCCCCGAGACTATCTACACAGATACGCAGTATTTT.

The J gene is TRBJ1-4, the V gene TRBV11-2, with TRBD1 matching over 9 bases. The ends lost 5 bases at V and 7 bases at J; junction bases unmatched: 8. Germline-derived CDR1 and CDR2 are SGHAT and FQNNGV. The length of the CDR3 is 15 residues. CDR3 in DNA: TGTGCCAGCAGCAGGTCGGGACAGGGTTTTGAAAAACTGTTTTTT. Its protein is CASSRSGQGFEKLFF.

The chain uses TRBV29-1 and TRBJ1-2, with D perhaps matching TRBD1 (6 bases). There are 13 residues in the CDR3. Trimming pared 3 bases from V and 2 bases from J, leaving 10 bases between. Looked up from germline, CDR1 is SQVTM and CDR2 is ANQGSEA. CDR3 nucleotide sequence: TGCAGCGTTGAGTGGCAGGGGAACTATGGCTACACCTTC. This encodes CSVEWQGNYGYTF.

This rearrangement joins TRBV30 to TRBJ2-3, with no clear D. Germline V gives CDR1 GTSNPN, CDR2 SVGIG (reference sequence). The CDR3 loop spans 12 amino acids. Trimming removed 4 bases at V and 3 bases at J, with 8 bases between. CDR3 nucleotides: TGTGCCTGGAAACTGTCAACAGATACGCAGTATTTT. This encodes CAWKLSTDTQYF.

The chain links TRBV18 to TRBJ1-2, with 8 bases matching TRBD1. CDR1 and CDR2 from the germline V gene are KGHSH and LQKENI. The CDR3 loop spans 15 amino acids. J lost 4 bases, V lost 3 bases, and 7 bases had no gene match. CDR3 bases: TGTGCCAGCTCACCTCAGACAGGGGAGAGCTATGGCTACACCTTC. Its translation: CASSPQTGESYGYTF.

The chain carries TRBV6-5 and TRBJ1-3; unclear D gene. The germline V gene has CDR1 MNHEY and CDR2 SVGAGI. CDR3 size: 15 residues. Trimming removed 6 bases at V and 3 bases at J, with 15 bases between. The CDR3 loop reads CASRIGEARGNTIYF. The CDR3 nucleotides are TGTGCCAGCAGAATCGGGGAGGCCCGTGGAAACACCATATATTTT.

For the CDR3, the DNA is TGTGCCAGCAGCTGGAACGCGGCAGGGGGGACCGGGGAGCTGTTTTTT. Its protein is CASSWNAAGGTGELFF. The chain couples TRBV7-2 to TRBJ2-2; D is perhaps TRBD1 (7 bases). Per germline, CDR1 SGHTA and CDR2 FQGNSA. This CDR3 has 16 residues. The ends were cut back, 4 bases at V and 5 bases at J, with 17 bases in the middle. The complete variable domain, with remaining parts taken from reference TRBV7-2 and TRBJ2-2, reads GAGVSQSPSNKVTEKGKDVELRCDPISGHTALYWYRQSLGQGLEFLIYFQGNSAPDKSGLPSDRFSAERTGGSVSTLTIQRTQQEDSAVYLCASSWNAAGGTGELFFGEGSRLTVL.

The V and J genes are TRBV9 and TRBJ2-6; the D gene is possibly TRBD2 (6 bases). CDR1 SGDLS and CDR2 YYNGEE come from the germline V gene. The CDR3 has 23 amino acids. V dropped 1 base and J dropped 1 base, with 30 bases sitting between them. The CDR3 loop reads CASSVFPGELGEPSTSGANVLTF. The CDR3 DNA reads as TGTGCCAGCAGCGTATTCCCGGGAGAGCTGGGGGAGCCTTCCACTTCTGGGGCCAACGTCCTGACTTTC.

This clone was observed a few times. The rearrangement links TRBV12-5 to TRBJ1-5, with D possibly being TRBD1 (5 bases). Trimming cost V 10 bases and J 6 bases, with 16 bases left between them. Germline V CDR1 and CDR2: LGHNT, FRNRAP. This CDR3 contains 13 residues. The CDR3 loop reads CANPGLGSQPQHF. As DNA, the CDR3 is TGTGCTAACCCGGGACTGGGGAGTCAGCCCCAGCATTTT.

CDR3 protein: CATREYSNQPQHF. The CDR3 DNA reads as TGTGCCACCCGAGAATATAGCAATCAGCCCCAGCATTTT. This chain links TRBV6-1 with TRBJ1-5; D is uncertain. The CDR3 consists of 13 residues. The V gene's germline CDR1 is MNHNS and CDR2 SASEGT. V lost 10 bases to trimming and J lost 0 bases, with 10 bases between them.

The J gene is TRBJ1-1, the V gene TRBV28; 11 bases map to TRBD1. Germline CDR1 and CDR2: MDHEN and SYDVKM. This CDR3 comprises 15 residues. The V and J ends lost 5 bases and 4 bases, in that order; junction bases with no gene match: 6. CDR3 region: CASSDRDRGFTEAFF. The CDR3 DNA reads TGTGCCAGCAGTGACCGGGACAGGGGGTTCACTGAAGCTTTCTTT.

CDR3 sequence: CASSEVTGGAVGETQYF. The CDR3, as DNA: TGTGCCAGCAGTGAAGTAACAGGGGGCGCGGTGGGAGAGACCCAGTACTTC. This chain uses TRBV2 with TRBJ2-5; 9 positions agree with TRBD1. The germline CDR1 and CDR2 sequences are SNHLY and FYNNEI. Trimming took 1 base from V and 4 from J; bases not matched to a gene: 10. The CDR3 extends over 17 amino acids.

V usage is TRBV5-1 and J usage is TRBJ2-2, with a possible D match to TRBD2 (5 bases). V was trimmed by 0 bases and J by 5 bases, leaving 14 bases between them. The CDR3 extends over 16 amino acids. The germline V gene encodes CDR1 SGHRS and CDR2 YFSETQ. CDR3 in DNA: TGCGCCAGCAGCTTGGAAGTACGGGGTTCGACCGGGGAGCTGTTTTTT. As protein: CASSLEVRGSTGELFF.

The chain is built from TRBV7-3 and TRBJ2-3, with 14 bases that match TRBD2. CDR1 and CDR2 from the germline V gene are SGHTA and FQGTGA. The V and J ends lost 4 bases and 4 bases, in that order; junction bases with no gene match: 1. The CDR3 runs to 15 residues. For the CDR3, the DNA is TGTGCCAGCAGCTCGACTAGCGGGAGGGCAGATACGCAGTATTTT. It is translated as CASSSTSGRADTQYF.

The chain recombines TRBV5-4 with TRBJ1-2; 7 bases agree with TRBD1. The ends lost 0 bases at V and 5 bases at J; junction bases unmatched: 7. The CDR3 is made up of 15 amino acids. CDR1 is SGHNT, CDR2 YYREEE, per germline (reference sequence). The CDR3 protein is CASSLVQGDPYGYTF. CDR3 DNA: TGTGCCAGCAGCTTGGTTCAGGGGGATCCATATGGCTACACCTTC.

CDR3 nucleotide sequence: TGTGCCGGGTCCACGCGCAGGGGTTACGAGCAGTACTTC. This codes for CAGSTRRGYEQYF. The chain links TRBV6-1 to TRBJ2-7; TRBD1 is a possible D gene (6 bases). Germline assignment: CDR1 MNHNS and CDR2 SASEGT. Trimming removed 11 bases at V and 4 bases at J, with 18 bases between. The CDR3 consists of 13 residues.

The gene calls are TRBV5-1 and TRBJ2-5; D is perhaps TRBD2 (7 bases). The length of the CDR3 is 15 residues. V was cut by 6 bases and J by 3 bases, with 18 bases left in between. Germline V lookup: CDR1 SGHRS, CDR2 YFSETQ. The CDR3 DNA is TGCGCCAGCATGGGGGGGGCCACAACTAAAGAGACCCAGTACTTC. Translation: CASMGGATTKETQYF.

In this sample, this clone turned up a few times. CDR3 amino acids: CASSETRQGRLSQPQHF. The CDR3 coding sequence is TGCGCCAGCAGTGAGACCCGACAGGGGCGGTTATCCCAGCCCCAGCATTTT. The chain joins TRBV10-2 to TRBJ1-5; 8 positions match TRBD1. The trim removed 2 bases at V and 7 bases at J, leaving 13 bases unmatched. Germline lookup yields CDR1 WSHSY and CDR2 SAAADI. The CDR3 contains 17 residues.

This chain connects TRBV11-2 to TRBJ2-3; TRBD2 matches 7 bases. The CDR3 has 14 residues. Unmatched junction bases numbered 7, after V lost 1 base and J lost 9 bases. The V gene's germline CDR1 is SGHAT and CDR2 FQNNGV. CDR3 bases: TGTGCCAGCAGCTTAGGATCCCTCGGGGGGACGCAGTATTTT. It translates to CASSLGSLGGTQYF.

This chain connects TRBV18 to TRBJ1-1, with unresolved D. The germline V and J ends were trimmed by 6 bases and 0 bases, with 14 bases remaining between them. Looked up from germline, CDR1 is KGHSH and CDR2 is LQKENI. The CDR3 covers 15 residues. The CDR3 coding sequence is TGTGCCAGCTCCCCTCGGGGAATTATGAACACTGAAGCTTTCTTT. Its translation: CASSPRGIMNTEAFF.

V usage is TRBV5-4 and J usage is TRBJ1-4; a possible D gene is TRBD1 (5 bases). Trimming left V 2 bases short and J 10 bases short, with 9 bases between. This CDR3 spans 12 amino acids. Germline loops: CDR1 SGHNT, CDR2 YYREEE (reference sequence). For the CDR3, the DNA is TGTGCCAGCAGCTTAGGGGTGGGAAAACTGTTTTTT. This sequence encodes CASSLGVGKLFF.

This rearrangement joins TRBV9 to TRBJ2-1; maybe TRBD2 (7 bases). Per the germline V gene, CDR1 is SGDLS and CDR2 is YYNGEE. CDR3 length: 15 residues. The ends were cut back, 6 bases at V and 5 bases at J, with 18 bases in the middle. In DNA, the CDR3 is TGTGCCAGCACCCTGGGGGGGGGACATAACAATGAGCAGTTCTTC. It specifies CASTLGGGHNNEQFF.

This clone was observed a handful of times. This likely comes from a read error, as the CDR3 has no conserved phenylalanine or tryptophan at its end. The V call is TRBV28, the J call TRBJ1-2; D unclear. V dropped 6 bases and J dropped 3 bases, with 14 bases sitting between them. In germline, CDR1 is MDHEN, CDR2 SYDVKM. The CDR3 is made up of 14 amino acids. The CDR3 region has the DNA TGTGCCAGCAGGCAACCAAGCAACTACTATGGCTACACCCTC. This translates into CASRQPSNYYGYTL.

The chain joins TRBV14 to TRBJ1-2; no firm D call. Per the germline V gene, CDR1 is SGHDN and CDR2 is FVKESK. Between the trimmed V and J ends, which lost 3 bases and 8 bases, there was a span of 16 bases. This CDR3 comprises 14 residues. CDR3 in amino acids: CASSHLILPGGYTF. The CDR3 nucleotides are TGTGCCAGCAGCCATTTAATCTTGCCCGGGGGCTACACCTTC.

The chain uses TRBV4-2 and TRBJ2-1, with D maybe TRBD2 (6 bases). Per the germline V gene, CDR1 is LGHNA and CDR2 is YNFKEQ. The ends were cut back, 3 bases at V and 0 bases at J, with 12 bases in the middle. This CDR3 has 16 residues. In nucleotides, the CDR3 is TGTGCCAGCAGCCAGGAAGCGGGTAGCTCCTACAATGAGCAGTTCTTC. Translating it yields CASSQEAGSSYNEQFF.

The rearrangement joins TRBV28 to TRBJ1-2; D gene unclear. CDR3 length: 12 amino acids. Per the germline V gene, CDR1 is MDHEN and CDR2 is SYDVKM. The V and J ends lost 3 bases and 3 bases respectively, with 5 bases between them. The CDR3 region has the DNA TGTGCCAGCAGTTTTGCGTACTATGGCTACACCTTC. Its translation is CASSFAYYGYTF.

This clone showed up just a few times. The rearrangement uses TRBV29-1 and TRBJ1-2; D unresolved. CDR1 is SQVTM, CDR2 ANQGSEA, per germline. The CDR3 spans 14 residues. Trimming pared 6 bases from V and 2 bases from J, leaving 16 bases between. DNA for the CDR3: TGCAGCGTCCCACTTCCGGGATTAAACTATGGCTACACCTTC. Its translation is CSVPLPGLNYGYTF.

The genes are TRBV5-1 and TRBJ2-2, with a possible D match to TRBD2 (5 bases). The CDR3 runs to 15 residues. V lost 1 base and J lost 4, with 11 bases in between. CDR1 is SGHRS, CDR2 YFSETQ, per germline. The CDR3 bases are TGCGCCAGCAGCTTGTCGCTGGGGAGCACCGGGGAGCTGTTTTTT. Protein product: CASSLSLGSTGELFF.

The V and J genes are TRBV30 and TRBJ1-1; possible D gene TRBD1, 5 bases. The CDR3 length is 12 residues. Germline CDR1 GTSNPN, CDR2 SVGIG (reference sequence). V lost 5 bases to trimming and J lost 0 bases, with 7 bases between them. The CDR3 is CAWQGMNTEAFF. Written as DNA, the CDR3 is TGTGCCTGGCAGGGTATGAACACTGAAGCTTTCTTT.

The chain links TRBV7-3 to TRBJ2-3; 7 bases fit TRBD2. Germline CDR1 reads SGHTA; CDR2 reads FQGTGA. The ends lost 3 bases at V and 1 base at J; junction bases unmatched: 4. The CDR3 has 15 residues. CDR3 nucleotide sequence: TGTGCCAGCAGCTTGGGGGGGGTTCGCACAGATACGCAGTATTTT. It specifies CASSLGGVRTDTQYF.

The rearrangement links TRBV29-1 to TRBJ2-7; 7 bases are shared with TRBD2. The CDR3 spans 13 residues. Germline CDR1 and CDR2: SQVTM and ANQGSEA. V was pared by 7 bases and J by 6 bases, with 12 bases of the junction left unmatched. The CDR3 sequence: CSAALGGKREQYF. The CDR3 DNA reads TGCAGCGCTGCCCTGGGAGGGAAGCGCGAGCAGTACTTC.